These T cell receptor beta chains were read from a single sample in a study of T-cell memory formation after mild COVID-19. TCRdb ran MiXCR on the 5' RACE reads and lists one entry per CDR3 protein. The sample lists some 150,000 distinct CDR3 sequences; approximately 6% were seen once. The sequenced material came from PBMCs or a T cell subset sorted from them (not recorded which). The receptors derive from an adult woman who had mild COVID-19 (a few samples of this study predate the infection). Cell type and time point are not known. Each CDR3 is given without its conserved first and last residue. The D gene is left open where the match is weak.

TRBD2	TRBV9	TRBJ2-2	ASSVSGKKTGELF
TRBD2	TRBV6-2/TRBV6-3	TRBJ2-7	ASKRGSGNEQY
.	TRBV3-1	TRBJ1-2	ASSPLGGIENGYT
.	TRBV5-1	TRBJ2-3	ASSEGRRDTQY
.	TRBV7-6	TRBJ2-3	ASSPRRAGTDTQY
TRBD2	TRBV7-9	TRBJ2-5	ASSLARLAVTQETQY
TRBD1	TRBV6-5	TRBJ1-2	ASSTARQGNYGYT
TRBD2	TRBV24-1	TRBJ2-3	ATSDSGLAELTDTQY
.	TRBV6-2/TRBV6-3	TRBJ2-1	ASSSDSYWSSYNEQF
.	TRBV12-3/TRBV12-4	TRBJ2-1	ASSPTHRNEQF
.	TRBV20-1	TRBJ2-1	SARLDLNEQF
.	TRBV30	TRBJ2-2	AWSFGGTDGELF
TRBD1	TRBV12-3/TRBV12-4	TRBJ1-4	ASSAGTGYRLNEKLF
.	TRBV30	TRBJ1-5	AWSRAGNQPQH
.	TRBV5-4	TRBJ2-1	ASSSSISYNEQF
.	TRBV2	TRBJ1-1	ASSEAESSEAF
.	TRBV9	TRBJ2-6	ASSVEGHGANVLT
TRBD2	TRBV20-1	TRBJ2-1	SATTSGRKGGKYNEQF